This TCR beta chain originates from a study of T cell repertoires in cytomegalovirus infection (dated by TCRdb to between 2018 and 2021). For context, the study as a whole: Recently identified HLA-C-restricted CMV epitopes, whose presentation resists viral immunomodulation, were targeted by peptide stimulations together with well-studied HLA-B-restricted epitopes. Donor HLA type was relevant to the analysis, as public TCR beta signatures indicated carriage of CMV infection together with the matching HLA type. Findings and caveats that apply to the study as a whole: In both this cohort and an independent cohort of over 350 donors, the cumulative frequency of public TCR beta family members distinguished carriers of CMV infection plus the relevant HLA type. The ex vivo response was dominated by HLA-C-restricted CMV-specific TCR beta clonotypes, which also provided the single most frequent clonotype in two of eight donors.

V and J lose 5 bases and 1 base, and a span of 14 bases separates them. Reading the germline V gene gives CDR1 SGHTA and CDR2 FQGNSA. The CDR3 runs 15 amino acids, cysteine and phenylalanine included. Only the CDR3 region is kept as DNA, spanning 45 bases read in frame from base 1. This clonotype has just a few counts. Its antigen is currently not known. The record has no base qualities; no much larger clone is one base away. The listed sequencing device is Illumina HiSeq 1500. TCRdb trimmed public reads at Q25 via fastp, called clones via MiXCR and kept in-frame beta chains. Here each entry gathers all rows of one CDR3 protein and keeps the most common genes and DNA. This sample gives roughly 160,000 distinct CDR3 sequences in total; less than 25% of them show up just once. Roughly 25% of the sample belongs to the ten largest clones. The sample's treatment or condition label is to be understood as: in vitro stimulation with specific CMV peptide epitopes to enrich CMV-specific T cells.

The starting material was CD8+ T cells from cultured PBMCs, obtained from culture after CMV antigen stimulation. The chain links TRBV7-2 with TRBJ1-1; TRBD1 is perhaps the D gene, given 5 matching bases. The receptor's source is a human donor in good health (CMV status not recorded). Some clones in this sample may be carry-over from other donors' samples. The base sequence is TGTGCCAGCAGCCACCGGGACCATCAGAACACTGAAGCTTTCTTT. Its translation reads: CASSHRDHQNTEAFF.